The source of this T cell receptor (beta chain) is a study of T cells in Graves' hyperthyroidism and ophthalmopathy (dated by TCRdb to about 2019). For context, the study as a whole: Peripheral blood samples were taken at the time of initial diagnosis, prior to any treatment. For training and testing, the roughly 97 patients in the discovery cohort were randomly divided in a 7:3 ratio. The paper reports TCR Vbeta CDR3 sequencing of some 140 peripheral blood samples: 43 ophthalmopathy, 75 to 80 hyperthyroidism and roughly 17 progressor patients. Prospective prediction of ophthalmopathy was tested in an independent validation cohort of approximately 18 hyperthyroidism patients and 17 patients who later progressed to ophthalmopathy. To identify TCR V-J signatures that set the groups apart, the researchers used a discovery cohort of about a hundred patients, made up of about 44 with Graves' ophthalmopathy and some 55 with stable Graves' hyperthyroidism. Thyroid tissue and blood T-cell repertoires from about six Graves' hyperthyroidism patients were also compared in the study. After blood sampling, hyperthyroidism patients were treated with methimazole at a starting dose of 30 mg daily, and ophthalmopathy patients were treated with high-dose intravenous methylprednisolone.

The study at large found these results: A 13 V-J signature model separated ophthalmopathy from stable hyperthyroidism, with approximately 87% sensitivity and just under 84% specificity in cross-validation and 80%/75% in testing. In validation, the model predicted progression to ophthalmopathy a median of about 5.9 months before onset, with roughly 70% sensitivity and 72.22% specificity. Sample size was not statistically predetermined, and blinding of investigators to group allocation was not performed. Most expanded thyroid clonotypes (frequency above 0.001) were also detected in blood, suggesting blood repertoires may reflect thyroid immune responses.

The sample holds a few counts of this clonotype. What this receptor recognizes is not known. Per-base qualities were not stored, and no clone one base away is much larger. The germline V gene encodes CDR1 KGHDR and CDR2 SFDVKD. V is cut by 6 bases and J by 4 bases, and the space between the germline ends is 3 bases. Reading from cysteine to phenylalanine, the CDR3 counts 11 amino acids. Just CDR3 DNA is preserved here, 33 bases in frame from base 1. The TCR beta CDR3 regions were amplified from RNA transcripts. For the first round of RT-PCR on the TCR CDR3, the HTBI primer set was used together with the Qiagen OneStep RT-PCR kit. The libraries were constructed in a second round of multiplex PCR and then size-selected and purified. Libraries were sequenced paired-end with 100 bp reads on an Illumina HiSeq2000. Concerning the study's data processing: Raw data were processed with SOAPnuke, discarding reads with adapters, uncalled bases, mean Phred below 15, or no exact constant-primer or identifier match. High-quality paired reads were merged using COPE v1.2.5, and each unique nucleotide sequence was defined as a clonotype. MiTCR v1.1 was used to align clonotypes to the IMGT TRBV, TRBD and TRBJ reference segments. The analysis included only V-J combinations with a frequency above 0.0001, which together covered 98% to 99.2% of the repertoires. A TCS score was defined as the ratio of F50 (clonal expansion) to E x V (chaos), with BLOSUM62-based TCRdist applied between CDR3 peptides within each V-J. Welch's t-statistics and random forest reduced 514 V-J features to roughly 13, which were used in a naive Bayes classifier (R e1071). TCRdb itself trimmed the public reads at Q25 with fastp, ran MiXCR and retained productive beta chains. Rows are unified per CDR3 protein, each entry keeping the most common DNA and genes. The V and J calls, along with clone size, are taken from TCRdb and not from the paper's own processing. The sample table records over 300,000 distinct CDR3 sequences; more than 11% of these occur just once. The leading ten clones occupy approximately 10% of the sample.

Graves' hyperthyroidism was defined as stable when no progression to ophthalmopathy occurred over 18 months of follow-up. Hyperthyroidism patients were aged 18 to 65 years and newly diagnosed, with disease duration of less than 2 months. Any patient with an uncontrolled infection, another autoimmune disease, pregnancy or lactation was excluded. Diagnoses relied on clinical symptoms, serum thyroxine and TRAb, thyroid ultrasound and orbital computed tomography. Ficoll-Paque density gradient centrifugation was used to isolate PBMCs from approximately 10 ml of fresh peripheral blood. Total RNA was extracted with Trizol reagent, and quality was checked on an Agilent 2100 Bioanalyzer.

The chain links TRBV24-1 with TRBJ2-1; no D gene can be assigned with confidence. This clonotype was obtained from an older woman with Graves' hyperthyroidism. The sequenced material came from blood. In nucleotide form, the sequence is TGTGCCACCAGTCATTACAATGAGCAGTTCTTC. Translated, this is CATSHYNEQFF.